Below are 11 T cell receptor beta chains sequenced from a single sample in a study of blood T cell repertoires in COVID-19. Sequencing used immunoSEQ multiplex PCR; TCRdb keeps in-frame clones, though not all of them. The sample records about 290,000 clones, 85% being singletons. The specimen was peripheral blood. The receptor set was obtained from a woman in her forties or fifties with active or convalescent COVID-19.

V gene TRBV19 combines with J gene TRBJ2-3; 8 bases fit TRBD2. The CDR3 is made up of 14 amino acids. The germline V gene has CDR1 LNHDA and CDR2 SQIVND (reference sequence). After removal of 6 bases from V and 1 base from J, the junction contained 3 bases not matched to a gene. The CDR3 DNA sequence: TGTGCCAGTAGCCTGACTAGCGGCACAGATACGCAGTATTTT. It translates to CASSLTSGTDTQYF.

Points on this clone: Other DNA sequences in this sample translate to the same CDR3. The rearrangement links TRBV27 to TRBJ1-1, with a possible D match to TRBD1 (6 bases). Germline lookup yields CDR1 MNHEY and CDR2 SMNVEV (reference sequence). Trimming removed 2 bases at V and 4 bases at J, with 8 bases between. This CDR3 region has 13 residues. CDR3 DNA: TGTGCCAGCAGTTTACAGGGGTTCACTGAAGCTTTCTTT. Residues: CASSLQGFTEAFF.

The chain couples TRBV10-3 to TRBJ1-3, with TRBD1 identical over 7 bases. The CDR3 contains 15 residues. Trimming took 6 bases from V and 4 from J; bases not matched to a gene: 9. The germline V gene has CDR1 ENHRY and CDR2 SYGVKD. The DNA for the CDR3 is TGTGCCATCAGCAGGGAGACAGGGTCCGGAAACACCATATATTTT. Its translation: CAISRETGSGNTIYF.

The chain has TRBV19 and TRBJ1-3, with 7 bases aligning to TRBD1. Germline V gene data show CDR1 as LNHDA and CDR2 as SQIVND (reference sequence). The CDR3 loop spans 17 amino acids. With V trimmed by 3 bases and J by 4 bases, 12 bases remained unmatched. The CDR3 DNA sequence: TGTGCCAGTAGTATCAGACAGGGACTTGGCGCCGGAAACACCATATATTTT. Its protein is CASSIRQGLGAGNTIYF.

In this sample, this clone turned up once. The rearrangement links TRBV5-5 to TRBJ1-2; the match to TRBD1 covers 7 bases. V was pared by 4 bases and J by 4 bases, with 10 bases of the junction left unmatched. CDR3 length: 15 amino acids. The V gene's germline CDR1 is SGHKS and CDR2 YYEKEE (reference sequence). The CDR3 reads CASSPTGSRSYGYTF. For the CDR3, the DNA is TGTGCCAGCAGCCCGACAGGGAGCCGTTCCTATGGCTACACCTTC. The whole variable domain, filled in from reference TRBV5-5 and TRBJ1-2, reads DAGVTQSPTHLIKTRGQQVTLRCSPISGHKSVSWYQQVLGQGPQFIFQYYEKEERGRGNFPDRFSARQFPNYSSELNVNALLLGDSALYLCASSPTGSRSYGYTFGSGTRLTVV.

The chain joins TRBV3-1 (or the pseudogene TRBV3-2) to TRBJ1-4; 9 nucleotides match TRBD1. In germline, CDR1 is LGHDT, CDR2 YNNKEL (reference sequence). The CDR3 extends over 14 amino acids. Trimming cost V 4 bases and J 7 bases; bases outside gene matches: 4. CDR3 nucleotide sequence: TGTGCCAGCAGCCGGGGACAGGGTGGTGAAAAACTGTTTTTT. Translated: CASSRGQGGEKLFF.

This clone was observed once. This chain uses TRBV24-1 with TRBJ2-1; the D is unclear. CDR3 length equals 18 residues. Trimming cost V 4 bases and J 0 bases, with 18 bases left between them. CDR1 KGHDR and CDR2 SFDVKD come from the germline V gene. The CDR3 DNA is TGTGCCACCAGTGACTCTAAAGCAGCGAGCAGCTCCTACAATGAGCAGTTCTTC. The encoded protein is CATSDSKAASSSYNEQFF.

The chain is built from TRBV10-3 and TRBJ1-4; D gene ambiguous. The CDR3 consists of 14 residues. Trimming stripped 3 bases from V and 5 bases from J, with 10 bases between. Per the germline V gene, CDR1 is ENHRY and CDR2 is SYGVKD. CDR3 DNA sequence: TGTGCCATCAGTGACGAGAGGAGGAATGAAAAACTGTTTTTT. Translated, it gives CAISDERRNEKLFF.

The CDR3 sequence is CSARGQDEQYF. CDR3 nucleotide sequence: TGCAGTGCCCGCGGACAGGACGAGCAGTACTTC. The chain employs TRBV20-1 and TRBJ2-7; 7 bases map to TRBD1. Germline loops: CDR1 DFQATT, CDR2 SNEGSKA (reference sequence). V trimming: 6 bases; J trimming: 5 bases; junction bases outside the gene matches: 4. The CDR3 is 11 amino acids.

This chain joins TRBV5-5 and TRBJ2-1; possibly TRBD2 for D (6 bases). The CDR3 sequence is 14 residues long. From germline, CDR1 is SGHKS and CDR2 YYEKEE (reference sequence). V was cut by 4 bases and J by 7 bases, with 15 bases left in between. The CDR3 sequence: CASSGGAGRNEQFF. The CDR3 coding sequence is TGTGCCAGCAGCGGAGGGGCAGGGAGGAATGAGCAGTTCTTC.

The rearrangement links TRBV10-3 to TRBJ1-5; the match to TRBD1 covers 7 bases. The CDR3 is made up of 13 amino acids. The junction had 3 bases not matched to a gene; V was cut back by 9 bases and J by 1 base. CDR1 is ENHRY and CDR2 is SYGVKD in the germline V gene. The CDR3 spells CAIQGKSNQPQHF. The CDR3 coding sequence is TGTGCCATACAGGGGAAAAGCAATCAGCCCCAGCATTTT.